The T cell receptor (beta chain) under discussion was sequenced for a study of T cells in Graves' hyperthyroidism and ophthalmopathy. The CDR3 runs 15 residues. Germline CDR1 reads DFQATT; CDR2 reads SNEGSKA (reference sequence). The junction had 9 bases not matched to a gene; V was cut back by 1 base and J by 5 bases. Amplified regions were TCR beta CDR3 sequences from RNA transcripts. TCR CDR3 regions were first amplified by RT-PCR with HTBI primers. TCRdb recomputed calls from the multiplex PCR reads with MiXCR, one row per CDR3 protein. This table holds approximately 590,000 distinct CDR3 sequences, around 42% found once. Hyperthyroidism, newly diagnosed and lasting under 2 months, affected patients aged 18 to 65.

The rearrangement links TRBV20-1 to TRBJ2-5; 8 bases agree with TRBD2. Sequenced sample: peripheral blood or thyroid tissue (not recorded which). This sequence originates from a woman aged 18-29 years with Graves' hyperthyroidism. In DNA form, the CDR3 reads TGCAGTGCTAGAGCCGGGACTAGTAATGAGGAGACCCAGTACTTC. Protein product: CSARAGTSNEETQYF.